This T cell receptor (beta chain) was retrieved from a study of cytomegalovirus exposure and HLA in healthy donors. As concerns this clone: Its antigen remains unknown.

The CDR3 runs to 15 residues. Germline CDR1 and CDR2: LNHNV and YYDKDF (reference sequence). The ends were cut back, 1 base at V and 4 bases at J, with 13 bases in the middle. It was with 60 Vbeta and 13 Jbeta primers that the PCR ran. Measured with immunoSEQ multiplex PCR; TCRdb has only the in-frame clones, and not every one. Altogether about 180,000 clones are present, 70% to 85% being singletons, with the ten largest covering roughly 0.76%. General observations from the study: The authors enumerated around 150 TCR beta chains as linked to cytomegalovirus.

Sample: PBMCs. This clonotype was obtained from a woman in her 40s in good health and CMV-seronegative. This chain uses TRBV15 with TRBJ2-5; possible D gene TRBD1, 6 bases. The CDR3 is CATSRVPGALETQYF. CDR3 DNA sequence: TGTGCCACCAGCAGAGTACCAGGGGCCCTAGAGACCCAGTACTTC.